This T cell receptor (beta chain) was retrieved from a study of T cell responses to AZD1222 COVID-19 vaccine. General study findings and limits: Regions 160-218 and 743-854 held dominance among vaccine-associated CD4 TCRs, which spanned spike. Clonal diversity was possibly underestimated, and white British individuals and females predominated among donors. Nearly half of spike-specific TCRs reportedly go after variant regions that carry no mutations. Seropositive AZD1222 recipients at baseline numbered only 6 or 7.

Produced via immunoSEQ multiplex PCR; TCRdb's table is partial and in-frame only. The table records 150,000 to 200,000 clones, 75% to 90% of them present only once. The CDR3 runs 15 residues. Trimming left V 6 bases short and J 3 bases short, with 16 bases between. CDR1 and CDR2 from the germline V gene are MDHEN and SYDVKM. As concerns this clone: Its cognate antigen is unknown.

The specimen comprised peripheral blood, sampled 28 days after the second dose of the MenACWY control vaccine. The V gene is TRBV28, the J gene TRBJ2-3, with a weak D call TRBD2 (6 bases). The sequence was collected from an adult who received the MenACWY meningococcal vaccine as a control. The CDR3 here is CASRSGGRLTDTQYF. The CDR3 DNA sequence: TGTGCCAGCAGAAGTGGAGGGAGGCTTACAGATACGCAGTATTTT.